Listed below are T cell receptor beta chains from one sample, sequenced in a study of response to subunit inactivated influenza vaccine. TCRdb used MiXCR to reprocess the RT-PCR reads, holding one entry per CDR3 protein. Of roughly 650,000 distinct CDR3 sequences in the sample, more than 15% were seen once. The source material was PBMCs from blood, sampled 11 to 12 days after vaccination. The receptors derive from a man aged 45-60 years who received an inactivated influenza vaccine. CDR3s include the opening cysteine and the closing phenylalanine or tryptophan. Each record gives: J gene, clone size, D gene, V gene, CDR3 DNA, CDR3 protein. The D gene is left open where the match is weak. The size entry is marked missing in some rows and otherwise reads once, few, many or a size class.

J: TRBJ2-5
size: -
D: -
V: TRBV6-2/TRBV6-3
DNA: TGTGCCAGCAGTTGGCCCCAGGAGACCCAGTACTTC
CDR3: CASSWPQETQYF

J: TRBJ2-5
size: -
D: TRBD2
V: TRBV6-2/TRBV6-3
DNA: TGTGCCAGCAGTTCCGGGACTAGCGGGAGTACTTTAAGAAAGACCCAGTACTTC
CDR3: CASSSGTSGSTLRKTQYF

J: TRBJ1-1
size: few
D: TRBD1
V: TRBV5-6
DNA: TGTGCCAGCAGCTTTGGGAGGACAGGGGCTTTCTTT
CDR3: CASSFGRTGAFF

J: TRBJ2-1
size: -
D: TRBD1
V: TRBV10-3
DNA: TGTGCCATCAGTGAGGGACAGGGTTCCTACAATGAGCAGTTCTTC
CDR3: CAISEGQGSYNEQFF

J: TRBJ2-5
size: few
D: TRBD2
V: TRBV12-3/TRBV12-4
DNA: TGTGCCAGCACTAGAGCGGGGGGGCCTCAAGAGACCCAGTACTTC
CDR3: CASTRAGGPQETQYF

J: TRBJ2-1
size: few
D: TRBD1
V: TRBV28
DNA: TGTGCCAGCAGTTTGTTTCGACAGGGTAGAAGTCATGAGCAGTTCTTC
CDR3: CASSLFRQGRSHEQFF

J: TRBJ2-3
size: few
D: TRBD2
V: TRBV12-3/TRBV12-4
DNA: TGTGCCAGCAGTCCTCTCGTCATAGCGGGAGGCACAGATACGCAGTATTTT
CDR3: CASSPLVIAGGTDTQYF

J: TRBJ2-1
size: -
D: -
V: TRBV7-2
DNA: TGTGCCAGCAGCTTTGAGCGGAACAATGAGCAGTTCTTC
CDR3: CASSFERNNEQFF

J: TRBJ1-1
size: many
D: TRBD1
V: TRBV4-1
DNA: TGCGCCAGCAGCCAAGGTATTGGACAGGGGAGAGCTGAAGCTTTCTTT
CDR3: CASSQGIGQGRAEAFF

J: TRBJ2-7
size: few
D: -
V: TRBV28
DNA: TGTGCCAGCAGTTGGGGCGTTTATCCCTACGAGCAGTACTTC
CDR3: CASSWGVYPYEQYF

J: TRBJ2-1
size: -
D: -
V: TRBV5-6
DNA: TGTGCCAGCAGCGTGGGACTCCAGTCCTACAATGAGCAGTTCTTC
CDR3: CASSVGLQSYNEQFF

J: TRBJ2-7
size: few
D: -
V: TRBV12-3/TRBV12-4
DNA: TGTGCCAGCAGTTTAGGACTAGGAAGCGACGAGCAGTACTTC
CDR3: CASSLGLGSDEQYF

J: TRBJ1-5
size: few
D: -
V: TRBV5-1
DNA: TGCGCCAGCAGTACGGGGGGCGGTCCGCCCCAGCATTTT
CDR3: CASSTGGGPPQHF

J: TRBJ1-6
size: -
D: -
V: TRBV7-9
DNA: TGTGCCAGCAGCCCGGGACAAGGGAGCTATAATTCACCCCTCCACTTT
CDR3: CASSPGQGSYNSPLHF

J: TRBJ2-7
size: medium-sized
D: TRBD1
V: TRBV5-6
DNA: TGTGCCAGCAGCTTTTTAGGGACAGACTACGAGCAGTACTTC
CDR3: CASSFLGTDYEQYF

J: TRBJ2-7
size: few
D: -
V: TRBV2
DNA: TGTGCCAGCAGCCAGGGGTCGGGGACCTACGAGCAGTACTTC
CDR3: CASSQGSGTYEQYF

J: TRBJ2-4
size: -
D: -
V: TRBV3-1
DNA: TGTGCCAGCAGCCCAAATGACGGCAAGCAGCGAAACATTCAGTACTTC
CDR3: CASSPNDGKQRNIQYF

J: TRBJ2-1
size: -
D: -
V: TRBV12-5
DNA: TGTGCTAGTGGGCCCGAGGTTAGCCATGGGCCCTCCTACAATGAGCAGTTCTTC
CDR3: CASGPEVSHGPSYNEQFF

J: TRBJ2-2
size: -
D: -
V: TRBV6-5
DNA: TGTGCCAGCAGTTACTCGAAGGCCCGGGAGCTGTTTTTT
CDR3: CASSYSKARELFF

J: TRBJ2-7
size: -
D: TRBD2
V: TRBV6-6
DNA: TGTGCCACCGGGGAGGGCTACGAGCAGTACTTC
CDR3: CATGEGYEQYF

J: TRBJ2-1
size: few
D: -
V: TRBV20-1
DNA: TGCAGTGCTAACCCCAGCCGACCTAGTAGGTATGAGCAGTTCTTC
CDR3: CSANPSRPSRYEQFF

J: TRBJ2-1
size: -
D: TRBD2
V: TRBV10-3
DNA: TGTGCCATCAGTGAAGCGGGGGGGTCCAATGAGCAGTTCTTC
CDR3: CAISEAGGSNEQFF

J: TRBJ2-1
size: many
D: -
V: TRBV7-9
DNA: TGTGCCAGCAGCTTAGACGGTGGCGGCAATGAGCAGTTCTTC
CDR3: CASSLDGGGNEQFF

J: TRBJ2-5
size: -
D: -
V: TRBV9
DNA: TGTGCCAGCAGCCCGTTAGGGGGAGTCCAAGAGACCCAGTACTTC
CDR3: CASSPLGGVQETQYF

J: TRBJ1-1
size: few
D: TRBD1
V: TRBV10-3
DNA: TGTGCCATCAGCCGGGACAGGGATTCAACTGAAGCTTTCTTT
CDR3: CAISRDRDSTEAFF

J: TRBJ2-1
size: -
D: -
V: TRBV29-1
DNA: TGCAGCGTTGACGCACGTCTAACTGAGAATGAGCAGTTCTTC
CDR3: CSVDARLTENEQFF

J: TRBJ1-1
size: many
D: -
V: TRBV7-9
DNA: TGTGCCAGCAGCAAGGGGACGGAAGCTTTCTTT
CDR3: CASSKGTEAFF

J: TRBJ2-3
size: -
D: -
V: TRBV29-1
DNA: TGCAGCGTTGTTCCAGATACGCAGTATTTT
CDR3: CSVVPDTQYF

J: TRBJ1-2
size: -
D: -
V: TRBV2
DNA: TGTGCCAGCAGGCGACAGGACGCTAACTATGGCTACACCTTC
CDR3: CASRRQDANYGYTF

J: TRBJ2-7
size: -
D: -
V: TRBV6-6
DNA: TGTGCCACCCTCGGCGCCGCTCCCTACGAGCAGTACTTC
CDR3: CATLGAAPYEQYF

J: TRBJ2-1
size: -
D: TRBD1
V: TRBV7-2
DNA: TGTGCCAGCAGCTCCGGGACAGGGGTATGGAATGAGCAGTTCTTC
CDR3: CASSSGTGVWNEQFF

J: TRBJ2-5
size: -
D: -
V: TRBV7-2
DNA: TGTGCCAGCAGCTTAGGCGCCAGAGGGATCCAAGAGACCCAGTACTTC
CDR3: CASSLGARGIQETQYF

J: TRBJ2-5
size: few
D: TRBD1
V: TRBV2
DNA: TGTGCCAGCAGTGGACAGGGGATGGAGACCCAGTACTTC
CDR3: CASSGQGMETQYF

J: TRBJ2-7
size: once
D: -
V: TRBV9
DNA: TGTGCCAGCAGCGTAGCCAGCGACTACGAGCAGTACTTC
CDR3: CASSVASDYEQYF

J: TRBJ2-5
size: -
D: TRBD1
V: TRBV18
DNA: TGTGCCAGCTCACAACAGGGGGTCTTGGAGACCCAGTACTTC
CDR3: CASSQQGVLETQYF

J: TRBJ2-5
size: many
D: -
V: TRBV29-1
DNA: TGCAGCGTTGGTCGGGGGATCATAGAGACCCAGTACTTC
CDR3: CSVGRGIIETQYF

J: TRBJ2-1
size: -
D: -
V: TRBV5-1
DNA: TGCGCCAGCAGCTTGGAAGGGGAAACCTCCTACAATGAGCAGTTCTTC
CDR3: CASSLEGETSYNEQFF

J: TRBJ2-7
size: few
D: -
V: TRBV20-1
DNA: TGCAGTGCGGCCAGGGATAGCCCCTACGAGCAGTACTTC
CDR3: CSAARDSPYEQYF

J: TRBJ2-7
size: few
D: TRBD1
V: TRBV4-1
DNA: TGCGCCAGCAGCCCCGGACAGGGGTTGTCGCACGAGCAGTACTTC
CDR3: CASSPGQGLSHEQYF

J: TRBJ2-1
size: -
D: -
V: TRBV21-1
DNA: TGTGCCAGCAGCAAAGACTTACCCGGGAAACGGAACAATGAGCAGTTCTTC
CDR3: CASSKDLPGKRNNEQFF

J: TRBJ2-1
size: few
D: -
V: TRBV28
DNA: TGTGCCAGCAGTTTGGACTACTCGAGCTCCTACAATGAGCAGTTCTTC
CDR3: CASSLDYSSSYNEQFF

J: TRBJ2-5
size: -
D: -
V: TRBV29-1
DNA: TGCAGCGCTGGACCTAACGCGCAAGAGACCCAGTACTTC
CDR3: CSAGPNAQETQYF

J: TRBJ2-2
size: few
D: TRBD2
V: TRBV10-3
DNA: TGTGCCATCAGTGATCCCCCTGGCGGGAGGTCCGGGGAGCTGTTTTTT
CDR3: CAISDPPGGRSGELFF

J: TRBJ2-7
size: -
D: -
V: TRBV6-2/TRBV6-3
DNA: TGTGCCAGCACCATCGATGCGGCGGTAGTTTCCTACGAGCAGTACTTC
CDR3: CASTIDAAVVSYEQYF

J: TRBJ2-1
size: -
D: -
V: TRBV7-2
DNA: TGTGCCAGCAGCTTATCACTGGGACTGGGTGAGCAGTTCTTC
CDR3: CASSLSLGLGEQFF